This entry concerns a single T cell receptor (beta chain). The target antigen is unknown. These data belong to a study of shared clonotypes between healthy human individuals. The donors were adults (healthy and HIV-negative) with no recent acute infections or vaccinations. Combining CD45RO+ cells with CCR7-negative CD45RA+ TemRA cells gave CD8 memory. The study, taken as a whole, reports: Across a handful of donors, naive CD4 shared roughly 5%, naive CD8 more than 3%, memory CD4 about 2.4%, memory CD8 about 0.38%. The study generally estimated greater richness for naive than memory subsets.

Using immunoSEQ multiplex PCR, the repertoire was profiled, and TCRdb retains in-frame clones only, with some absent. Here the sample spans around 690,000 clones, 90% being singletons. The germline gives CDR1 MGHRA, CDR2 YSYEKL. This CDR3 spans 14 amino acids. V was clipped by 0 bases and J by 8 bases, with 11 bases between them. V gene TRBV4-1 combines with J gene TRBJ2-1; D may correspond to TRBD1 or TRBD2 (5 bases each). This TCR was sampled from a man between 18 and 29 years old in good health. Some clones in this sample may be carry-over from other donors' samples. Sequencing was performed on memory CD8+ T cells from PBMCs. As for subset: CD45RO+ cells pooled with CCR7-negative TemRA cells. CDR3 loop: CASSQEEGYDEQFF. CDR3 bases: TGCGCCAGCAGCCAAGAAGAGGGGTACGATGAGCAGTTCTTC.